The 29 T cell receptor beta chains below come from one sample, sequenced in a study of cytomegalovirus exposure and HLA in healthy donors. The PCR was carried out with 60 Vbeta primers and 13 Jbeta primers. Sequenced by immunoSEQ multiplex PCR; TCRdb stores in-frame clones only, minus some. This table holds around 150,000 clones, about 79% found once. The specimen sequenced was PBMCs. All receptors derive from a male donor in good health and CMV-seronegative.

About this clone: An end of the junction does not agree with germline; a read error may underlie this. The chain has TRBV7-7 and TRBJ2-2; the D is unclear. Germline V gene lookup returns CDR1 SSHAT and CDR2 FNYEAQ (reference sequence). This CDR3 comprises 14 residues. CDR3 coding DNA: TGTGCTAGCAGCTTAGTCAAGAACACCGGGGAGCTGTTTTTT. It yields the protein CASSLVKNTGELFF.

The rearrangement uses TRBV27 and TRBJ2-7, with 7 nucleotides matching TRBD1. CDR3 length equals 14 residues. Germline CDR1 reads MNHEY; CDR2 reads SMNVEV (reference sequence). The V gene end was trimmed by 6 bases and the J gene end by 6 bases; junction bases not matched to a gene: 11. CDR3 in DNA: TGTGCCAGCAGCCGGAGGACAGGTAGGGGCGAGCAGTACTTC. Protein sequence: CASSRRTGRGEQYF.

This clone was observed a single time. The V gene is TRBV30, the J gene TRBJ1-1, with a tentative D call TRBD1 (6 bases). CDR1 GTSNPN and CDR2 SVGIG come from the germline V gene (reference sequence). This CDR3 is built from 12 residues. V was pared by 6 bases and J by 5 bases, with 13 bases between. CDR3 amino acids: CACSGDRTEAFF. CDR3 coding DNA: TGTGCCTGTTCAGGGGATAGGACTGAAGCTTTCTTT.

This chain connects TRBV5-1 to TRBJ1-6; TRBD1 matches 7 bases. From germline, CDR1 is SGHRS and CDR2 YFSETQ. CDR3 length equals 20 residues. V dropped 2 bases and J dropped 1; count of bases not matched to a gene: 15. The CDR3 sequence: CASSFRQGSGPRSYNSPLHF. CDR3 coding DNA: TGCGCCAGCAGCTTCCGACAGGGAAGCGGCCCCCGATCCTATAATTCACCCCTCCACTTT.

Only a few counts were recorded for this clone. The chain carries TRBV5-4 and TRBJ2-2, with unresolved D. Germline V CDR1 and CDR2: SGHNT, YYREEE (reference sequence). CDR3 length: 12 residues. Trimming took off 3 bases at V and 4 bases at J, with 4 bases between the two ends. In nucleotides, the CDR3 is TGTGCCAGCAGCTCTTTCACCGGGGAGCTGTTTTTT. Translation gives CASSSFTGELFF.

Notes on this clone: A junction boundary mismatches the germline segment, possibly from a read error. The chain joins TRBV18 to TRBJ1-1, with 9 bases that match TRBD1. Germline loops: CDR1 KGHSH, CDR2 LQKENI. There are 15 residues in the CDR3. The CDR3 reads CASSPTGGVDTETFF. The CDR3 nucleotides are TGTGCCAGCTCACCAACAGGGGGCGTGGACACTGAAACTTTCTTT.

As concerns this clone: The same CDR3 can be traced to other DNA sequences in this sample. The chain recombines TRBV19 with TRBJ2-7; 7 positions agree with TRBD1. The CDR3 spans 13 residues. Germline trimming cut 5 bases from V and 3 bases from J; bases unmatched to any gene: 4. CDR1 and CDR2 (germline): LNHDA, SQIVND (reference sequence). DNA of the CDR3: TGTGCCAGTAGTCCCGGACAGGTCTACGAGCAGTACTTC. Amino acid sequence: CASSPGQVYEQYF.

This clone was counted a single time. The chain carries TRBV18 and TRBJ2-3; TRBD1 is a possible D gene (6 bases). This CDR3 has 17 residues. Germline V gene lookup returns CDR1 KGHSH and CDR2 LQKENI. Trimming shortened V by 6 bases and J by 2 bases, and 21 bases separated the two germline ends. The CDR3 DNA follows: TGTGCCAGCTCGCCCGAGAGGGGGAAGAAATCCACAGATACGCAGTATTTT. Protein: CASSPERGKKSTDTQYF.

This clone was seen once. The chain has TRBV5-1 and TRBJ2-2; D is perhaps TRBD1 (6 bases). This CDR3 contains 15 residues. Trimming cost V 0 bases and J 3 bases, with 9 bases left between them. The V gene's germline CDR1 is SGHRS and CDR2 YFSETQ. CDR3 DNA sequence: TGCGCCAGCAGCTTGGGGGGGCCTCACACCGGGGAGCTGTTTTTT. Protein: CASSLGGPHTGELFF.

This clone appeared once. The chain recombines TRBV19 with TRBJ1-2; D uncertain. There are 13 residues in the CDR3. Per the germline V gene, CDR1 is LNHDA and CDR2 is SQIVND (reference sequence). Trimming shortened V by 2 bases and J by 2 bases, and 6 bases separated the two germline ends. The CDR3 sequence is CASSISDNYGYTF. The CDR3, as DNA: TGTGCCAGTAGTATAAGCGACAACTATGGCTACACCTTC.

The rearrangement uses TRBV11-2 and TRBJ2-7; D remains unclear. V was clipped by 5 bases and J by 5 bases, with 10 bases between them. This CDR3 has 12 residues. CDR1 SGHAT and CDR2 FQNNGV come from the germline V gene. The CDR3, as DNA: TGTGCCAGCAGCCCTAGTAGGAACGAGCAGTACTTC. As protein: CASSPSRNEQYF.

This clone was seen only once. CDR3 protein: CASSQTRTREFF. CDR3 DNA sequence: TGTGCCAGCAGCCAAACCCGGACTAGGGAGTTCTTC. The gene calls are TRBV14 and TRBJ2-1, with TRBD2 matching over 7 bases. Germline CDR1 and CDR2: SGHDN and FVKESK. Trimming took 2 bases from V and 14 from J; bases not matched to a gene: 6. CDR3 length: 12 amino acids. Full variable domain (outside the CDR3, taken from reference TRBV14 and TRBJ2-1): EAGVTQFPSHSVIEKGQTVTLRCDPISGHDNLYWYRRVMGKEIKFLLHFVKESKQDESGMPNNRFLAERTGGTYSTLKVQPAELEDSGVYFCASSQTRTREFFGPGTRLTVL.

This clone was seen more than once but under ten times. The chain couples TRBV27 to TRBJ1-1; 8 bases match TRBD1. In germline, CDR1 is MNHEY, CDR2 SMNVEV (reference sequence). The J segment lost 5 bases and the V segment lost 3 bases, leaving 5 bases of the junction unmatched. CDR3 length: 14 residues. This CDR3 reads CASSFPDRATEAFF. In nucleotides, the CDR3 is TGTGCCAGCAGTTTTCCGGACAGGGCAACTGAAGCTTTCTTT.

This rearrangement joins TRBV12-2 to TRBJ1-2; the D call of TRBD1 is as the table states it, not checked on the DNA. TRBV12-2 is a known pseudogene. The CDR3 is 15 amino acids. The CDR3 DNA follows: TGTGCAAGTCGCTTGGGGACAGGGAATAGAGATGGCTACACCTTC. This encodes CASRLGTGNRDGYTF.

The chain recombines TRBV5-1 with TRBJ2-2; D uncertain. V was shortened by 0 bases and J by 6 bases, with 9 bases between the two germline ends. Germline V gene data show CDR1 as SGHRS and CDR2 as YFSETQ. The CDR3 consists of 14 residues. The CDR3 spells CASSLAVVAGELFF. In DNA form, the CDR3 reads TGCGCCAGCAGCTTGGCCGTAGTAGCCGGGGAGCTGTTTTTT.

This sequence joins TRBV30 and TRBJ2-5, with 7 nucleotides matching TRBD2. Germline-derived CDR1 and CDR2 are GTSNPN and SVGIG (reference sequence). The J segment lost 1 base and the V segment lost 0 bases, leaving 11 bases of the junction unmatched. CDR3 size: 17 residues. The CDR3 spells CAWSVNWRGKTQETQYF. The CDR3 DNA reads as TGTGCCTGGAGTGTAAACTGGCGGGGGAAAACCCAAGAGACCCAGTACTTC.

The V gene is TRBV27, the J gene TRBJ1-1, with a possible D match to TRBD1 (6 bases). Germline assignment: CDR1 MNHEY and CDR2 SMNVEV (reference sequence). With 7 bases removed from V and 1 base from J, the gap between germline ends came to 13 bases. The CDR3 is made up of 14 amino acids. As DNA, the CDR3 is TGTGCCAGCAAACAAGACAGGCGGAACACTGAAGCTTTCTTT. Amino acid sequence: CASKQDRRNTEAFF.

Worth noting for this clone: A junction boundary mismatches the germline segment, possibly from a read error. The genes are TRBV7-7 and TRBJ2-7; 12 nucleotides line up with TRBD1. This CDR3 has 14 residues. The V gene's germline CDR1 is SSHAT and CDR2 FNYEAQ (reference sequence). CDR3 nucleotide sequence: TGTGCTAGCAGCGCCGGGACAGGGGGCAACGAGCAGTACTTC. It is translated as CASSAGTGGNEQYF.

This clone has just a few counts. V gene TRBV7-6 combines with J gene TRBJ2-3, with 11 bases aligning to TRBD2. CDR1 SGHVS and CDR2 FNYEAQ come from the germline V gene. The CDR3 length is 15 residues. V was pared by 5 bases and J by 3 bases, with 4 bases of the junction left unmatched. CDR3 DNA sequence: TGTGCCAGCAGCATCGTAGCGGGAGGGACAGATACGCAGTATTTT. Translating it yields CASSIVAGGTDTQYF.

CDR3: CASSLSPTGDEAFF. Written as DNA, the CDR3 is TGTGCCAGCAGTTTATCTCCGACAGGAGATGAAGCTTTCTTT. This chain uses TRBV28 with TRBJ1-1, with D possibly TRBD1 on 6 matching bases. The CDR3 covers 14 residues. Germline V lookup: CDR1 MDHEN, CDR2 SYDVKM. The V and J ends lost 1 base and 7 bases respectively, with 13 bases between them.

V usage is TRBV12-5 and J usage is TRBJ2-7, with TRBD1 matching over 8 bases. CDR1 and CDR2 (germline): LGHNT, FRNRAP. CDR3 length: 15 residues. V lost 1 base, J lost 9 bases, and 11 bases stayed unmatched. CDR3 amino acids: CASGLAPGQGGGQYF. The CDR3 region has the DNA TGTGCTAGTGGTTTGGCGCCCGGACAGGGAGGTGGGCAGTACTTC.

As DNA, the CDR3 is TGTGCCAGCAGCCAAGTGCCCTCACAGGGGGCGTTGAACACTGAAGCTTTCTTT. This translates into CASSQVPSQGALNTEAFF. The rearrangement joins TRBV4-2 to TRBJ1-1; 9 bases line up with TRBD1. The CDR3 has 18 amino acids. V was clipped by 1 base and J by 0 bases; unmatched bases: 9. CDR1 is LGHNA, CDR2 YNFKEQ, per germline.

J is TRBJ1-1 and V is TRBV4-1; 9 bases are shared with TRBD1. Germline CDR1 is MGHRA and CDR2 is YSYEKL. The ends lost 0 bases at V and 1 base at J; junction bases unmatched: 9. The CDR3 runs to 18 residues. The CDR3 sequence: CASSQDTGGAWGNTEAFF. The CDR3 bases are TGCGCCAGCAGCCAAGACACAGGGGGCGCTTGGGGGAACACTGAAGCTTTCTTT.

The rearrangement uses TRBV10-1 and TRBJ2-1, with D perhaps TRBD2 (6 bases). CDR1 and CDR2 from the germline V gene are WNHNN and SYGVQD (reference sequence). The ends were cut back, 4 bases at V and 6 bases at J, with 19 bases in the middle. The CDR3 sequence is 16 residues long. The CDR3 bases are TGCGCCAGCAGTGCTGGGGGACTCTTTGAACTCAATGAGCAGTTCTTC. This encodes CASSAGGLFELNEQFF.

CDR3 nucleotides: TGCGCCAGCATAGCGGGTTTCGAGACTGAAGCTTTCTTT. Translating gives CASIAGFETEAFF. The V and J genes are TRBV10-1 and TRBJ1-1; no reliable D call. The germline V gene has CDR1 WNHNN and CDR2 SYGVQD (reference sequence). V dropped 7 bases and J dropped 5 bases, with 14 bases sitting between them. The CDR3 loop spans 13 amino acids.

The J gene is TRBJ2-7, the V gene TRBV10-3; TRBD1 might be the D (6 bases). This CDR3 has 14 residues. Germline V gives CDR1 ENHRY, CDR2 SYGVKD. The ends were cut back, 9 bases at V and 3 bases at J, with 18 bases in the middle. Here the CDR3 reads CAINPGQGLYEQYF. In nucleotides, the CDR3 is TGTGCCATAAATCCGGGACAAGGTCTCTACGAGCAGTACTTC.

V usage is TRBV30 and J usage is TRBJ2-7; TRBD1 matches at 7 bases. Germline CDR1 is GTSNPN and CDR2 is SVGIG (reference sequence). V lost 5 bases to trimming and J lost 0 bases; unmatched junction nucleotides: 1. The CDR3 totals 12 residues. The CDR3 DNA sequence: TGTGCCTGGGGACAGGACTCCTACGAGCAGTACTTC. It specifies CAWGQDSYEQYF. Full variable domain (missing parts from reference TRBV30 and TRBJ2-7): SQTIHQWPATLVQPVGSPLSLECTVEGTSNPNLYWYRQAAGRGLQLLFYSVGIGQISSEVPQNLSASRPQDRQFILSSKKLLLSDSGFYLCAWGQDSYEQYFGPGTRLTVT.

The gene calls are TRBV7-9 and TRBJ1-6; 9 bases map to TRBD1. Germline V CDR1 and CDR2: SEHNR, FQNEAQ (reference sequence). This CDR3 is 19 amino acids long. The junction had 17 bases not matched to a gene; V was cut back by 6 bases and J by 5 bases. The CDR3 region has the DNA TGTGCCAGCAGTTATGGGACTCCAGCCGACAGGGGGAATAATTCACCCCTCCACTTT. The encoded protein is CASSYGTPADRGNNSPLHF.

V usage is TRBV30 and J usage is TRBJ2-7, with 9 bases fitting TRBD1. Trimming removed 5 bases from V and 2 bases from J; junction bases left unmatched: 4. CDR1 GTSNPN and CDR2 SVGIG come from the germline V gene (reference sequence). There are 13 residues in the CDR3. Written as DNA, the CDR3 is TGTGCCTGGGGCCGGGACAGGGCCTACGAGCAGTACTTC. The encoded protein is CAWGRDRAYEQYF.